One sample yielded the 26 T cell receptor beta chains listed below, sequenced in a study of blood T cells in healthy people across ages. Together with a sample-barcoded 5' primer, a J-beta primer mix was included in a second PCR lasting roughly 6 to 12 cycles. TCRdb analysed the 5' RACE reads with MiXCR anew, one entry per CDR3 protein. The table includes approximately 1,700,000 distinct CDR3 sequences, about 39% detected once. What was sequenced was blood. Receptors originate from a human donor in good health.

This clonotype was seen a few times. CDR3 nucleotides: TGCAGTGCTAAAGCTAGCGGGTCAGAGACCCAGTACTTC. It specifies CSAKASGSETQYF. The chain couples TRBV20-1 to TRBJ2-5; 8 nucleotides line up with TRBD2. CDR1 is DFQATT, CDR2 SNEGSKA, per germline (reference sequence). V trimming: 4 bases; J trimming: 4 bases; junction bases outside the gene matches: 5. This CDR3 spans 13 amino acids.

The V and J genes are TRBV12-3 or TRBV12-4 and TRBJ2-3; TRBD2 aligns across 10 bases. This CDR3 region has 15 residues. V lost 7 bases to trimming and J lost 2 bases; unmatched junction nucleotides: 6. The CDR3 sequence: CASNTGTSVTDTQYF. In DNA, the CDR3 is TGTGCCAGCAATACCGGGACTAGCGTCACAGATACGCAGTATTTT.

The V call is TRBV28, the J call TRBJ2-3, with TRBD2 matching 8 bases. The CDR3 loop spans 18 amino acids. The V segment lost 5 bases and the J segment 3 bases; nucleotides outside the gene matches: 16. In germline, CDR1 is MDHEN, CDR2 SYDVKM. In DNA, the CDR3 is TGTGCCAGCAGTCCCTATGGGTTCAGGAGCGGGGGAACAGATACGCAGTATTTT. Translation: CASSPYGFRSGGTDTQYF.

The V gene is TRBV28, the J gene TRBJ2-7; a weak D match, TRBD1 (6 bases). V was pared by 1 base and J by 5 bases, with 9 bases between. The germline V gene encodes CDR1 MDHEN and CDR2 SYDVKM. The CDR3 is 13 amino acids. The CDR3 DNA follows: TGTGCCAGCAGTTTATACAGGGTGGACGAGCAGTACTTC. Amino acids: CASSLYRVDEQYF.

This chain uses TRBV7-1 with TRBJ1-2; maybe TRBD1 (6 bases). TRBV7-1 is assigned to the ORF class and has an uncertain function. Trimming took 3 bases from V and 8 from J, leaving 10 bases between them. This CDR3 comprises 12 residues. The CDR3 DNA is TGTGCCAGCAGCTCTACAGGGTGCGGCTACACCTTC. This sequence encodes CASSSTGCGYTF.

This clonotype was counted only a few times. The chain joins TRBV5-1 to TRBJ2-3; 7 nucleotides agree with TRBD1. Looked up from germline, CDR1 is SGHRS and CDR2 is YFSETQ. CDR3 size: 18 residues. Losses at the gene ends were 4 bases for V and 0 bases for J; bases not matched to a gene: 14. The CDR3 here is CASSRNTTNRGSTDTQYF. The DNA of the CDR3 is TGCGCCAGCAGCAGGAACACGACTAACAGGGGTAGCACAGATACGCAGTATTTT. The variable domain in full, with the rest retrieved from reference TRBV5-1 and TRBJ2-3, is KAGVTQTPRYLIKTRGQQVTLSCSPISGHRSVSWYQQTPGQGLQFLFEYFSETQRNKGNFPGRFSGRQFSNSRSEMNVSTLELGDSALYLCASSRNTTNRGSTDTQYFGPGTRLTVL.

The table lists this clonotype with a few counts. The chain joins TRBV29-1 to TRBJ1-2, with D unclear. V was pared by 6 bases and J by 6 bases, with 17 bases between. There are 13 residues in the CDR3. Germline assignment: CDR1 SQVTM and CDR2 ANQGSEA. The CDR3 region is CSVSATHVDGYTF. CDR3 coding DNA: TGCAGCGTGTCAGCGACTCACGTAGATGGCTACACCTTC.

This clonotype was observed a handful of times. The CDR3 spells CASSQQGARYNEQFF. DNA of the CDR3: TGTGCCAGCAGTCAACAGGGGGCTCGGTACAATGAGCAGTTCTTC. The gene calls are TRBV2 and TRBJ2-1; TRBD1 matches 9 bases. Germline V CDR1 and CDR2: SNHLY, FYNNEI. This CDR3 has 15 residues. V lost 5 bases, J lost 4 bases, and 6 bases stayed unmatched. The complete variable domain, with remaining parts taken from reference TRBV2 and TRBJ2-1, reads EPEVTQTPSHQVTQMGQEVILRCVPISNHLYFYWYRQILGQKVEFLVSFYNNEISEKSEIFDDQFSVERPDGSNFTLKIRSTKLEDSAMYFCASSQQGARYNEQFFGPGTRLTVL.

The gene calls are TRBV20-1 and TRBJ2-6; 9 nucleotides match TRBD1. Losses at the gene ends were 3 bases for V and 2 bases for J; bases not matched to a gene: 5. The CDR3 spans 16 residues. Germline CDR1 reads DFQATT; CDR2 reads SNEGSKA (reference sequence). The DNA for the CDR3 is TGCAGTGCTAGGTACAGGGGGCTCGCTGGGGCCAACGTCCTGACTTTC. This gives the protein CSARYRGLAGANVLTF.

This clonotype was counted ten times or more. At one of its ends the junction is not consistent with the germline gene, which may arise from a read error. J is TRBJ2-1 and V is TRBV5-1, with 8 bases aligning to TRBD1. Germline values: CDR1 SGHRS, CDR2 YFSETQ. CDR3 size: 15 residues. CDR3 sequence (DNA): TGTGCCAGCAGCTCCGGACAGGGACGATACAATGAGCAGTTCTTC. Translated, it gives CASSSGQGRYNEQFF.

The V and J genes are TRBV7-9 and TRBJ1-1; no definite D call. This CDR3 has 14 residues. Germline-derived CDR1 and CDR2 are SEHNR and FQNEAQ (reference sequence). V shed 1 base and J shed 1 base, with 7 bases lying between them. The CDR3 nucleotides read TGTGCCAGCAGCTTAGAGGTCCCGAACACTGAAGCTTTCTTT. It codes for CASSLEVPNTEAFF.

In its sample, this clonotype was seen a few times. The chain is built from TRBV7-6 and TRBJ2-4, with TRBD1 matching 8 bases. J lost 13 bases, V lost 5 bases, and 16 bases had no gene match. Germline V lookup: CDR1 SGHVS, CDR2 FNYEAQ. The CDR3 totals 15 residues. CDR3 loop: CASSVGTGLLQEQYF. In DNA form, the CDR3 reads TGTGCCAGCAGCGTCGGGACAGGTCTTTTGCAAGAGCAGTACTTC.

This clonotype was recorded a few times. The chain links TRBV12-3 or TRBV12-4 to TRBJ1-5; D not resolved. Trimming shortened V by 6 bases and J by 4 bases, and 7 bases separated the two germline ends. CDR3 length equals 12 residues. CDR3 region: CASSRQNQPQHF. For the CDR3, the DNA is TGTGCCAGCAGCCGTCAGAATCAGCCCCAGCATTTT.

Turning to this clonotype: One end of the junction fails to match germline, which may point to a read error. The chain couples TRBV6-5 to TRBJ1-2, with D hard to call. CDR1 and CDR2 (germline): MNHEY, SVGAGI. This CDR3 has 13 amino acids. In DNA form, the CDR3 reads TGTGCCAGCAGTTACGGCGGCGGCTATGGCTGCACCTTC. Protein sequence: CASSYGGGYGCTF.

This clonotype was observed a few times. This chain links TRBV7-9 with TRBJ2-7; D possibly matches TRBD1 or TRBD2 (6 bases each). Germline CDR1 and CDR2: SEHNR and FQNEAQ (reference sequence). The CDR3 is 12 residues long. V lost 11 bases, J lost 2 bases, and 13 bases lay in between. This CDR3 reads CAVKGGTYEQYF. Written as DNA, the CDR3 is TGTGCCGTCAAGGGGGGCACCTACGAGCAGTACTTC. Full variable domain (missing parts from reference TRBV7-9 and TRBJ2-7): DTGVSQNPRHKITKRGQNVTFRCDPISEHNRLYWYRQTLGQGPEFLTYFQNEAQLEKSRLLSDRFSAERPKGSFSTLEIQRTEQGDSAMYLCAVKGGTYEQYFGPGTRLTVT.

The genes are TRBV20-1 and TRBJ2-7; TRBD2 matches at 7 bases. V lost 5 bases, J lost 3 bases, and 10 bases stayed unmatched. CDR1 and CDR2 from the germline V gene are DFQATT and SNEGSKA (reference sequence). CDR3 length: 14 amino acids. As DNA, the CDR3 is TGCAGTGCTGGCCGGGACGGGGGGTTCTACGAGCAGTACTTC. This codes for CSAGRDGGFYEQYF.

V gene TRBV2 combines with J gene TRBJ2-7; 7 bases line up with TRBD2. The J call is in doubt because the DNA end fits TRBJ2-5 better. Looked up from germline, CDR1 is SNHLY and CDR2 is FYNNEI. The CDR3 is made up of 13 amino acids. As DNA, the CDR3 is TGTGCCAGCAGTGAAAGGGAGGGGGAGACCCAGTACTTC. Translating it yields CASSEREGETQYF.

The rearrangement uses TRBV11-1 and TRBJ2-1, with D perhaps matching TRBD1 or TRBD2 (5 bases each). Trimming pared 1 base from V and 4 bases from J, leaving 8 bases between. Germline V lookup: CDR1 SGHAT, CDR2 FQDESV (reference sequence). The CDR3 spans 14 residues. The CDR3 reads CASSLVGVYNEQFF. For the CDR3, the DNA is TGTGCCAGCAGCTTAGTGGGGGTTTACAATGAGCAGTTCTTC.

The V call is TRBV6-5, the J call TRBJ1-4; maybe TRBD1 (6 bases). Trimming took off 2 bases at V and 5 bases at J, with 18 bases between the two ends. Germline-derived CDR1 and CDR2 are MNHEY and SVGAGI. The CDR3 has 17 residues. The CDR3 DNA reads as TGTGCCAGCAGTTACATGTTCCCTGGACAGCAAAATGAAAAACTGTTTTTT. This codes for CASSYMFPGQQNEKLFF.

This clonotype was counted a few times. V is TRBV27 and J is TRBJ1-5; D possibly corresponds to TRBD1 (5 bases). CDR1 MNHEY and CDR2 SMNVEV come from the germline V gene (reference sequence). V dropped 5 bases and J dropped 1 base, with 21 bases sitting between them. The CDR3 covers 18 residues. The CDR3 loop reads CASSPRGAAGASNQPQHF. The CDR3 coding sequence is TGTGCCAGCAGTCCCCGGGGCGCGGCTGGCGCGAGCAATCAGCCCCAGCATTTT.

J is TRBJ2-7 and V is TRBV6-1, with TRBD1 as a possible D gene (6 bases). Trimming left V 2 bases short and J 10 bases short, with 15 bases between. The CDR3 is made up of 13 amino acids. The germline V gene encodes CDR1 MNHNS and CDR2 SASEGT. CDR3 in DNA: TGTGCCAGCAGTGAATCAACCTGGACAGACCAGTACTTC. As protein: CASSESTWTDQYF.

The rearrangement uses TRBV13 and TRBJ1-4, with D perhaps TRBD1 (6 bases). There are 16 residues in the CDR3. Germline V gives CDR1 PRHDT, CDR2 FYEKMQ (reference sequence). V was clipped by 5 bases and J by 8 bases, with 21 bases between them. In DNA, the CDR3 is TGTGCCAGCAGCACAAGCAGGGGAAAGGGTTACGAAAAACTGTTTTTT. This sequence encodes CASSTSRGKGYEKLFF.

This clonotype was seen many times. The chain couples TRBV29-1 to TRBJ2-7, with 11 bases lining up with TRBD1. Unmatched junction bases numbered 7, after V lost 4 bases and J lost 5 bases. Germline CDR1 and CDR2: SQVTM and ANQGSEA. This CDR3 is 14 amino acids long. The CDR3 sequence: CSVAQDRGQDEQYF. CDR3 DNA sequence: TGCAGCGTTGCACAGGACAGGGGGCAGGACGAGCAGTACTTC.

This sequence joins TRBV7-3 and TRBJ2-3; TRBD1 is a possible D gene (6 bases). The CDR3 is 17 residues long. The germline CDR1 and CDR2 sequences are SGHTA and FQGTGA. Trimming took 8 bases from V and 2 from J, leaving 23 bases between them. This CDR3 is CASLRTRQEILTDTQYF. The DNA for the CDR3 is TGTGCCAGCCTCCGGACCCGACAGGAAATTCTCACAGATACGCAGTATTTT.

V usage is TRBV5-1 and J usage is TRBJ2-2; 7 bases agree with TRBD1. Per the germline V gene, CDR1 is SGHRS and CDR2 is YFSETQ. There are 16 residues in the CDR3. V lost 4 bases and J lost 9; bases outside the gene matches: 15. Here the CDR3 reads CASSIGQVARGRELFF. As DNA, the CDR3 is TGCGCCAGCAGCATCGGACAGGTAGCCAGAGGTCGGGAGCTGTTTTTT. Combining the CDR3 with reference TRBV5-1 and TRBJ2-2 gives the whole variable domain KAGVTQTPRYLIKTRGQQVTLSCSPISGHRSVSWYQQTPGQGLQFLFEYFSETQRNKGNFPGRFSGRQFSNSRSEMNVSTLELGDSALYLCASSIGQVARGRELFFGEGSRLTVL.

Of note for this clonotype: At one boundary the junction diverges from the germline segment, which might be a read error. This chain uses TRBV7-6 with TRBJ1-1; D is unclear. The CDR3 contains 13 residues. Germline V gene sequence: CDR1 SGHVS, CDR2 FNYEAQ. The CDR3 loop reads CASSLTGSTGAFF. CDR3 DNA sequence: TGTGCCAGCAGCTTAACGGGTAGCACTGGAGCTTTCTTT.